This T cell receptor (beta chain) was sequenced during a study of cytomegalovirus exposure and HLA in healthy donors. Using immunoSEQ multiplex PCR, the repertoire was profiled, and TCRdb retains in-frame clones only, with some absent. Of about 120,000 clones listed, around 95% are singletons. Germline V gene lookup returns CDR1 KGHSH and CDR2 LQKENI. V gave up 6 bases and J gave up 3 bases; unmatched junction bases: 10. CDR3 length: 16 amino acids. The chain carries TRBV18 and TRBJ1-2, with 10 bases matching TRBD1. Sample: PBMCs. The clonotype comes from a man aged 18 to 30 in good health and CMV-seronegative. CDR3: CASSPGPGQGYYGYTF. In DNA, the CDR3 is TGTGCCAGCTCCCCCGGACCGGGACAGGGGTACTATGGCTACACCTTC.